These 13 T cell receptor beta chains came from one sample sequenced in a study of shared clonotypes between healthy human individuals. Sequenced by immunoSEQ multiplex PCR; TCRdb stores in-frame clones only, minus some. This sample has about 1.5 million clones, with approximately 96% found just once. The sequencing input was naive CD4+ T cells sorted from blood. Subset specified: CD45RA+ positively selected. These receptors were obtained from a man aged 25-45 years in good health.

This clone was counted once. The V gene is TRBV7-9, the J gene TRBJ2-7; D not resolved. Trimming stripped 2 bases from V and 6 bases from J, with 14 bases between. Looked up from germline, CDR1 is SEHNR and CDR2 is FQNEAQ (reference sequence). This CDR3 region has 14 residues. For the CDR3, the DNA is TGTGCCAGCAGCTTATTACAGACCAAGGGCGAGCAGTACTTC. It is translated as CASSLLQTKGEQYF. Using reference TRBV7-9 and TRBJ2-7 for the parts outside the CDR3, the full variable domain is DTGVSQNPRHKITKRGQNVTFRCDPISEHNRLYWYRQTLGQGPEFLTYFQNEAQLEKSRLLSDRFSAERPKGSFSTLEIQRTEQGDSAMYLCASSLLQTKGEQYFGPGTRLTVT.

V is TRBV7-3 and J is TRBJ2-5; 7 nucleotides line up with TRBD1. This CDR3 is built from 15 residues. CDR1 and CDR2 (germline): SGHTA, FQGTGA. The ends lost 0 bases at V and 2 bases at J; junction bases unmatched: 3. CDR3 protein: CASSLTGTAQETQYF. The CDR3 DNA reads as TGTGCCAGCAGCTTAACTGGGACAGCGCAAGAGACCCAGTACTTC.

The gene calls are TRBV9 and TRBJ2-7; the D gene is possibly TRBD2 (6 bases). Trimming took 0 bases from V and 4 from J, leaving 14 bases between them. This CDR3 has 15 amino acids. The germline CDR1 and CDR2 sequences are SGDLS and YYNGEE. CDR3 DNA: TGTGCCAGCAGCGTAGAGGCGGGGTATGGATACGAGCAGTACTTC. Translated, it gives CASSVEAGYGYEQYF.

As concerns this clone: The same CDR3 also results from other DNA sequences found in this sample. The genes are TRBV6-1 and TRBJ1-3; TRBD1 is a possible D gene (5 bases). V lost 6 bases and J 2 bases, leaving 8 bases between the germline ends. Germline values: CDR1 MNHNS, CDR2 SASEGT. This CDR3 spans 13 amino acids. The CDR3 DNA reads as TGTGCCAGCAGAACAGGAGCTGGAAACACCATATATTTT. Amino acid sequence: CASRTGAGNTIYF.

The J gene is TRBJ2-3, the V gene TRBV5-1; D might be TRBD2 (6 bases). Germline V gene sequence: CDR1 SGHRS, CDR2 YFSETQ. The CDR3 contains 13 residues. V lost 4 bases to trimming and J lost 6 bases, with 12 bases between them. The CDR3 region is CASSRETPDTQYF. The CDR3, as DNA: TGCGCCAGCAGCCGGGAGACCCCCGATACGCAGTATTTT.

This clone was observed once. The chain joins TRBV28 to TRBJ1-3; a possible D gene is TRBD1 (5 bases). Germline loops: CDR1 MDHEN, CDR2 SYDVKM. Trimming removed 6 bases from V and 12 bases from J, with 15 bases in between. The CDR3 is made up of 12 amino acids. CDR3: CASRTTASGIYF. In nucleotides, the CDR3 is TGTGCCAGCAGGACGACAGCATCCGGCATATATTTT.

The V and J genes are TRBV29-1 and TRBJ2-2; 8 positions match TRBD2. Trimming cost V 4 bases and J 0 bases; bases outside gene matches: 1. The length of the CDR3 is 14 residues. Germline lookup yields CDR1 SQVTM and CDR2 ANQGSEA. CDR3 coding DNA: TGCAGCGTTGGTAGCGGGGCGAACACCGGGGAGCTGTTTTTT. It is translated as CSVGSGANTGELFF.

The chain employs TRBV5-1 and TRBJ2-7; the D is unclear. With 0 bases removed from V and 3 bases from J, the gap between germline ends came to 10 bases. CDR3 length equals 14 residues. CDR1 and CDR2 (germline): SGHRS, YFSETQ. CDR3 amino acids: CASSLELTGYEQYF. As DNA, the CDR3 is TGCGCCAGCAGCTTGGAGCTCACCGGCTACGAGCAGTACTTC.

The rearrangement links TRBV11-3 to TRBJ2-2; D tentatively reads TRBD1 or TRBD2 (7 bases each). This CDR3 spans 16 amino acids. V was pared by 1 base and J by 0 bases, with 9 bases between. In germline, CDR1 is SGHNT, CDR2 YENEEA. The CDR3: CASSLAGGANTGELFF. The CDR3 region has the DNA TGTGCCAGCAGCTTAGCAGGGGGGGCGAACACCGGGGAGCTGTTTTTT.

The rearrangement links TRBV15 to TRBJ1-1, with unresolved D. The CDR3 is 15 amino acids. Trimming left V 0 bases short and J 0 bases short, with 8 bases between. Germline CDR1 and CDR2: LNHNV and YYDKDF (reference sequence). The CDR3 is CATSRERVMNTEAFF. In DNA form, the CDR3 reads TGTGCCACCAGCAGAGAACGGGTTATGAACACTGAAGCTTTCTTT. Combining the CDR3 with reference TRBV15 and TRBJ1-1 gives the whole variable domain DAMVIQNPRYQVTQFGKPVTLSCSQTLNHNVMYWYQQKSSQAPKLLFHYYDKDFNNEADTPDNFQSRRPNTSFCFLDIRSPGLGDTAMYLCATSRERVMNTEAFFGQGTRLTVV.

The chain joins TRBV5-1 to TRBJ2-7; a weak D match, TRBD2 (6 bases). Trimming pared 2 bases from V and 3 bases from J, leaving 9 bases between. This CDR3 region has 13 residues. Germline V lookup: CDR1 SGHRS, CDR2 YFSETQ. This chain's CDR3 is CASSLASDYEQYF. Here the CDR3 DNA reads TGCGCCAGCAGCTTAGCTAGCGACTACGAGCAGTACTTC.

V is TRBV29-1 and J is TRBJ2-1, with TRBD2 matching over 7 bases. CDR3 length equals 15 residues. Germline CDR1 reads SQVTM; CDR2 reads ANQGSEA. Losses at the gene ends were 5 bases for V and 4 bases for J; bases not matched to a gene: 11. CDR3 in amino acids: CSVLDSGSLYNEQFF. The CDR3 DNA reads TGCAGCGTTCTGGATAGCGGGTCCTTGTACAATGAGCAGTTCTTC.

About this clone: In the same sample, other DNA sequences code for this CDR3. This sequence joins TRBV5-1 and TRBJ2-2; 11 nucleotides align to TRBD2. V dropped 3 bases and J dropped 2; count of bases not matched to a gene: 3. Germline-derived CDR1 and CDR2 are SGHRS and YFSETQ. This CDR3 has 16 amino acids. CDR3: CASSSGLAVNTGELFF. CDR3 nucleotide sequence: TGCGCCAGCAGCTCGGGACTAGCGGTTAACACCGGGGAGCTGTTTTTT.